Below, one TCR beta chain is given with its context. Its antigen is unidentified. The PCR employed 60 Vbeta primers together with 13 Jbeta primers. Repertoires were generated with immunoSEQ multiplex PCR, while TCRdb's copy carries only in-frame clones and drops some. The sample records 95,000 to 150,000 clones, 80% being singletons. This sample is part of a study of cytomegalovirus exposure and HLA in healthy donors. The CDR3 totals 14 residues. Germline CDR1 reads MNHNS; CDR2 reads SASEGT. Deletions cut 3 bases from V and 3 bases from J, with 12 bases between. Whole-study findings and limits: Later analysis showed TCR association rates varying by HLA locus, highest for DRB1 and lowest for HLA-C. In an earlier analysis, about 87% or about 30%: the productive usage of most TCR beta V segments.

Sequences were obtained from PBMCs. V gene TRBV6-1 combines with J gene TRBJ2-7; weak D call: TRBD2 (5 bases). This TCR was recovered from a man aged 25-45 years in good health and CMV-seropositive. CDR3 in amino acids: CASSESGGNYEQYF. The CDR3 coding sequence is TGTGCCAGCAGTGAGAGCGGCGGCAACTACGAGCAGTACTTC.